Below, 28 T cell receptor beta chains from the same sample are listed, as sequenced in a study of glioma-infiltrating T cells. Using RNA template, CDR3s of TCR alpha and beta were amplified with iRepertoire arm-PCR. TCRdb independently ran MiXCR on the multiplex PCR reads; one entry per CDR3 protein. The table has some 93,000 distinct CDR3 sequences, around 37% seen once. The material sequenced was glioma tissue, nonneoplastic brain tissue, or PBMCs (not recorded which). These receptors all stem from a human donor with low-grade glioma or glioblastoma, undergoing nonglioma brain surgery, or in good health (not recorded which).

This clonotype was detected many times. The chain has TRBV20-1 and TRBJ2-3; D is ambiguous. CDR3 length: 13 residues. CDR1 DFQATT and CDR2 SNEGSKA come from the germline V gene (reference sequence). V was shortened by 1 base and J by 5 bases, with 10 bases between the two germline ends. CDR3 sequence reads: CSARGQVGDTQYF. The CDR3 bases are TGCAGTGCTAGAGGCCAGGTGGGAGATACGCAGTATTTT.

Notes on this clonotype: A read error is possible here, since a much larger clone lies one base away. The chain is built from TRBV4-1 and TRBJ2-1, with 14 bases matching TRBD2. Per the germline V gene, CDR1 is MGHRA and CDR2 is YSYEKL. The CDR3 has 16 amino acids. The CDR3 sequence: CASSLRAGLAGDEQLF. Here the CDR3 DNA reads TGCGCCAGCAGCCTTAGAGCGGGACTAGCGGGGGATGAGCAGCTCTTC.

This clonotype was recorded once. Because the CDR3's place on the DNA is in doubt, the DNA is left out and the CDR3 is given as listed by TCRdb. The J gene is TRBJ2-1, the V gene TRBV7-8; the D segment call TRBD1 is taken from the table without a DNA check. The CDR3 region is 23 residues in length, termini included. CDR1 is SGHVS, CDR2 FQNEAQ, per germline. This CDR3 reads CASSFYICSARLAGTASYNEQFF.

The chain has TRBV4-1 and TRBJ2-1; the D gene is possibly TRBD2 (6 bases). The CDR3 consists of 15 residues. Germline lookup yields CDR1 MGHRA and CDR2 YSYEKL. V was shortened by 6 bases and J by 5 bases, with 17 bases between the two germline ends. The CDR3 is CASRDGGAQNNEQFF. The CDR3 nucleotides are TGCGCCAGCAGGGATGGAGGGGCCCAGAACAATGAGCAGTTCTTC.

This clonotype was picked up many times. V is TRBV27 and J is TRBJ1-2; weak D call: TRBD1 (5 bases). With 6 bases removed from V and 7 bases from J, the gap between germline ends came to 24 bases. CDR1 is MNHEY, CDR2 SMNVEV, per germline (reference sequence). The CDR3 sequence is 16 residues long. The DNA for the CDR3 is TGTGCCAGCAGAATGGTAATTTCCCAGGGATTTTCTGGCTACACCTTC. This translates into CASRMVISQGFSGYTF.

This clonotype showed up many times. This rearrangement joins TRBV6-2 or TRBV6-3 to TRBJ1-5; 7 bases map to TRBD1. V was pared by 10 bases and J by 5 bases, with 5 bases of the junction left unmatched. Germline CDR1 is MNHEY and CDR2 is SVGEGT. This CDR3 is 12 amino acids long. CDR3 protein: CAIRQGDQPQHF. CDR3 bases: TGTGCCATCCGACAGGGCGATCAGCCCCAGCATTTT.

Of note for this clonotype: One base away lies a much larger clone, so this may be a sequencing read error. The rearrangement links TRBV29-1 to TRBJ2-5; D possibly corresponds to TRBD1 (7 bases). The CDR3 runs to 12 residues. Trimming cost V 6 bases and J 9 bases, with 17 bases left between them. Per germline, CDR1 SQVTM and CDR2 ANQGSEA. CDR3 in DNA: TGCAGCGTGGAGGGACAGTCGTTGGCCCAGTACTTC. Translation gives CSVEGQSLAQYF. The full variable domain, its missing parts supplied by reference TRBV29-1 and TRBJ2-5, is SAVISQKPSRDICQRGTSLTIQCQVDSQVTMMFWYRQQPGQSLTLIATANQGSEATYESGFVIDKFPISRPNLTFSTLTVSNMSPEDSSIYLCSVEGQSLAQYFGPGTRLLVL.

A remark on this clonotype: A much larger clone lies one base from this, so it may be a read error. The chain couples TRBV7-8 to TRBJ2-2; TRBD2 is a possible D gene (5 bases). Germline V gene sequence: CDR1 SGHVS, CDR2 FQNEAQ. CDR3 length: 17 residues. V dropped 2 bases and J dropped 4 bases, with 17 bases sitting between them. CDR3 loop: CASSLTETRGVTGELFF. The CDR3 DNA reads as TGTGCCAGCAGCTTAACTGAAACTAGAGGAGTCACCGGGGAGCTGTTTTTT.

About this clonotype itself: This could be a read error, since a much larger clone is one nucleotide away. The gene calls are TRBV29-1 and TRBJ2-3; TRBD2 agrees at 11 bases. Germline CDR1 and CDR2: SQVTM and ANQGSEA. The ends lost 8 bases at V and 3 bases at J; junction bases unmatched: 10. CDR3 length: 15 residues. The CDR3 reads CSFALAGGPTDTQYF. CDR3 nucleotides: TGCAGCTTTGCTTTAGCGGGAGGGCCGACAGATACGCAGTATTTT.

The chain combines TRBV7-6 with TRBJ2-3; D remains unclear. This CDR3 has 14 residues. From germline, CDR1 is SGHVS and CDR2 FNYEAQ. Trimming took off 5 bases at V and 11 bases at J, with 20 bases between the two ends. The CDR3 DNA reads TGTGCCAGCAGCAAGCAAAGAGACTCCTACGAGCAGTATTTT. Its protein is CASSKQRDSYEQYF.

This clonotype was seen repeatedly, ten times or more. In nucleotides, the CDR3 is TGCGCCAGCAGCCAAGAAGCGGGAGGGTACAATGAGCAGTTCTTC. Its protein product is CASSQEAGGYNEQFF. The chain is built from TRBV4-3 and TRBJ2-1; 10 nucleotides line up with TRBD2. With 0 bases clipped from V and 4 bases from J, the junction kept 0 bases outside the gene matches. Germline loops: CDR1 LGHNA, CDR2 YSLEER. The CDR3 loop spans 15 amino acids.

This clonotype was detected many times. V is TRBV20-1 and J is TRBJ2-3; 8 nucleotides agree with TRBD2. V was pared by 0 bases and J by 2 bases, with 13 bases of the junction left unmatched. The germline V gene has CDR1 DFQATT and CDR2 SNEGSKA (reference sequence). This CDR3 spans 18 amino acids. The CDR3 DNA follows: TGCAGTGCTAGAGATCAATGGGCAGCGGGAGAACCCACAGATACGCAGTATTTT. This codes for CSARDQWAAGEPTDTQYF.

This clonotype was seen ten or more times. V usage is TRBV7-2 and J usage is TRBJ1-1; D not certain. Germline CDR1 SGHTA, CDR2 FQGNSA. There are 14 residues in the CDR3. V gave up 6 bases and J gave up 4 bases, with 15 bases separating them. The CDR3 DNA follows: TGTGCCAGCAGTCTAACCCCATCAGGCACTGAAGCTTTCTTT. Protein sequence: CASSLTPSGTEAFF.

V usage is TRBV28 and J usage is TRBJ1-1; D remains ambiguous. Trimming cost V 8 bases and J 9 bases, with 22 bases left between them. Germline CDR1 reads MDHEN; CDR2 reads SYDVKM. This CDR3 spans 14 amino acids. The DNA for the CDR3 is TGTGCCAGCGAGGCGGAATATGGTCCCCCGCAAGCTTTCTTT. This sequence encodes CASEAEYGPPQAFF.

This clonotype showed up many times. CDR3 in amino acids: CSVTGTGVEAFF. CDR3 nucleotide sequence: TGCAGCGTAACCGGGACGGGGGTGGAAGCTTTCTTT. The chain joins TRBV29-1 to TRBJ1-1, with a weak D call TRBD1 (5 bases). V was cut by 6 bases and J by 8 bases, with 16 bases left in between. The CDR3 runs to 12 residues. CDR1 SQVTM and CDR2 ANQGSEA come from the germline V gene.

This clonotype was counted ten times or more. The CDR3 protein is CASSRNRGGMNTEAFF. The CDR3 region has the DNA TGCGCCAGCAGCCGAAACAGGGGAGGAATGAACACTGAAGCTTTCTTT. The rearrangement uses TRBV4-3 and TRBJ1-1; 7 nucleotides line up with TRBD1. CDR3 size: 16 residues. Germline CDR1 reads LGHNA; CDR2 reads YSLEER. The junction had 8 bases not matched to a gene; V was cut back by 4 bases and J by 0 bases.

This clonotype was counted a few times. This chain connects TRBV29-1 to TRBJ2-3; tentatively, D is TRBD1 or TRBD2 (5 bases each). Germline CDR1 is SQVTM and CDR2 is ANQGSEA. This CDR3 is 12 amino acids long. In DNA form, the CDR3 reads TGCTGCTCCCCCATGGGGACGGACACGCAGTATTTT. It specifies CCSPMGTDTQYF.

In its sample, this clonotype was seen many times. The chain is built from TRBV2 and TRBJ1-5; no firm D call. Trimming pared 4 bases from V and 1 base from J, leaving 5 bases between. The germline V gene has CDR1 SNHLY and CDR2 FYNNEI. The CDR3 has 13 amino acids. CDR3 in DNA: TGTGCCAGCAGTGTGTCCAGCAATCAGCCCCAGCATTTT. This encodes CASSVSSNQPQHF.

This chain links TRBV12-3 or TRBV12-4 with TRBJ2-7; weak D call: TRBD1 (5 bases). V was shortened by 6 bases and J by 4 bases, with 16 bases between the two germline ends. The CDR3 contains 14 residues. CDR3 nucleotide sequence: TGTGCCAGCAGCGCAGGGCAAGGGATGTACGAGCAGTACTTC. Protein sequence: CASSAGQGMYEQYF.

About this clonotype itself: One end of the junction does not line up with germline, which may come from a read error. V is TRBV20-1 and J is TRBJ1-2, with D possibly being TRBD1 (5 bases). The CDR3 sequence is 9 residues long. Germline CDR1 is DFQATT and CDR2 is SNEGSKA (reference sequence). The CDR3 sequence: CGAIEGYTF. The DNA for the CDR3 is TGCGGTGCTATTGAGGGGTACACCTTC.

Concerning this clonotype: A much larger clone lies one base from this, so it may be a read error. Given the absence of the conserved phenylalanine or tryptophan at the CDR3 end, a read error is likely. The chain couples TRBV5-1 to TRBJ2-7, with D unclear. Germline V gene data show CDR1 as SGHRS and CDR2 as YFSETQ. The CDR3 runs to 14 residues. V was pared by 2 bases and J by 6 bases, with 15 bases between. CDR3 in amino acids: CASSLGAEGSEQYL. Written as DNA, the CDR3 is TGCGCCAGCAGCTTAGGCGCCGAAGGTTCCGAGCAGTACCTC.

A single count supports this clonotype. The chain couples TRBV7-2 to TRBJ1-1; 8 bases map to TRBD1. Germline CDR1 is SGHTA and CDR2 is FQGNSA. Unmatched junction bases numbered 12, after V lost 5 bases and J lost 7 bases. This CDR3 is 15 amino acids long. CDR3 DNA sequence: TGTGCCAGCAGCCCCCGGGACAGGTCTGGTAGTGAAGCTTTCTTT. Translation: CASSPRDRSGSEAFF.

Ten or more counts support this clonotype. The chain is built from TRBV6-5 and TRBJ2-1, with 7 bases lining up with TRBD2. Germline trimming cut 1 base from V and 3 bases from J; bases unmatched to any gene: 3. The V gene's germline CDR1 is MNHEY and CDR2 SVGAGI. This CDR3 is built from 15 residues. The CDR3 loop reads CASSYLPSGYNEQFF. In DNA form, the CDR3 reads TGTGCCAGCAGTTACTTGCCTAGCGGCTACAATGAGCAGTTCTTC.

As concerns this clonotype: This may come from a read error, since a much larger clone is one base off. The chain carries TRBV18 and TRBJ2-7, with 8 bases identical to TRBD2. The CDR3 totals 15 residues. CDR1 and CDR2 from the germline V gene are KGHSH and LQKENI. The CDR3 nucleotides are TGTGCCAGCTCACCTTTGCCTAGCGGGTCCTACGAGCGGTACTTC. Translation: CASSPLPSGSYERYF.

This clonotype was counted at least ten times. The chain joins TRBV7-2 to TRBJ2-6; maybe TRBD2 (5 bases). The CDR3 consists of 15 residues. Per germline, CDR1 SGHTA and CDR2 FQGNSA. The V end was cut by 5 bases, the J end by 0 bases, with 8 bases between. CDR3 DNA: TGTGCCAGCAGCCGTGGGAGCTCTGGGGCCAACGTCCTGACTTTC. It codes for CASSRGSSGANVLTF.

As concerns this clonotype: Being one base from a much bigger clone, this may be a read error. The chain joins TRBV4-1 to TRBJ2-5; a weak D match, TRBD1 (5 bases). The germline V gene has CDR1 MGHRA and CDR2 YSYEKL. The CDR3 runs to 16 residues. The DNA of the CDR3 is TGCGCCAGCAGCCAAGCGATTAGGGGCGCCGCGAAGACCCTGTACTTC. This gives the protein CASSQAIRGAAKTLYF.

The chain recombines TRBV28 with TRBJ1-6; tentatively, D is TRBD1 (6 bases). CDR3 length: 13 residues. The germline gives CDR1 MDHEN, CDR2 SYDVKM. V was clipped by 8 bases and J by 10 bases, with 15 bases between them. In DNA, the CDR3 is TGTGCCAGCCCAGGGGTTTTGGACTCACCCCTCCACTTT. Its translation: CASPGVLDSPLHF.

In its sample, this clonotype was seen many times. This chain connects TRBV20-1 to TRBJ2-3; weak D call: TRBD2 (6 bases). There are 11 residues in the CDR3. Deletions cut 3 bases from V and 6 bases from J, with 7 bases between. Germline V gene lookup returns CDR1 DFQATT and CDR2 SNEGSKA (reference sequence). CDR3 coding DNA: TGCAGTGCTAGGCGGGGTGATACGCAGTATTTT. This gives the protein CSARRGDTQYF.